This T cell receptor beta chain was sequenced during a study of cytomegalovirus exposure and HLA in healthy donors. CDR1 and CDR2 from the germline V gene are LGHNA and YNFKEQ. This CDR3 is built from 13 residues. V dropped 3 bases and J dropped 3 bases, with 9 bases sitting between them. 60 Vbeta and 13 Jbeta primers were used in PCR. Sequenced by immunoSEQ multiplex PCR; TCRdb stores in-frame clones only, minus some. The sample yields about 160,000 clones, roughly 80% seen once. The origin of this receptor is a girl between 10 and 17 years old in good health and CMV-seropositive. The rearrangement uses TRBV4-2 and TRBJ2-7; tentatively, D is TRBD1 (6 bases). Sequenced: PBMCs. Written as DNA, the CDR3 is TGTGCCAGCAGCCAGGACAGAAGCTACGAGCAGTACTTC. Protein product: CASSQDRSYEQYF.